These T cell receptor beta chains were read from a single sample in a study of breast tumors, draining lymph nodes, adjacent tissues. TCRdb ran MiXCR on the multiplex PCR reads and lists one entry per CDR3 protein. The repertoire includes about 140,000 distinct CDR3 sequences, roughly 33% of them detected once, and under 2.5% sits in the top ten. The specimen sequenced was axillary lymph node tissue. The source of these receptors is a female donor with breast cancer. Some clones in this sample may be carry-over from other donors' samples. Both conserved end residues are part of each CDR3. The D gene is left open where the match is weak. The listing skips clone size in some rows; elsewhere it reads once, few, many or a size class.

v_call	j_call	clone_size	d_call	cdr3_nt	cdr3_aa
TRBV29-1	TRBJ1-2	NA	TRBD1	TGCAGCGTTGTTTGGACAGGGGGTGTCTATGGCTACACCTTC	CSVVWTGGVYGYTF
TRBV5-6	TRBJ1-2	many	NA	TGTGCCAGCACTGGCGGGGCAGACCAAGGCTATGGCTACACCTTC	CASTGGADQGYGYTF
TRBV19	TRBJ1-2	many	NA	TGTGCCAGTAGTATAGCACAGGGACCCAGCTATGGCTACACCTTC	CASSIAQGPSYGYTF
TRBV6-2/TRBV6-3	TRBJ2-3	few	TRBD1	TGTGCCAGCACCCACGGGGACAGGGTACGAGATACGCAGTATTTT	CASTHGDRVRDTQYF
TRBV6-4	TRBJ1-3	many	NA	TGTGCCAGAGAGGGATGGTCTAGAGCCCAATCTGGAAACACCATATATTTT	CAREGWSRAQSGNTIYF
TRBV25-1	TRBJ1-2	NA	TRBD1	TGTGCCAGCAGTGAGGCTACCGGGACAGGGAAAGGCTACACCTTC	CASSEATGTGKGYTF
TRBV7-9	TRBJ2-3	many	NA	TGTGCCAGCAGCTTCGACACAAAAACAAACACAGATACGCAGTATTTT	CASSFDTKTNTDTQYF
TRBV20-1	TRBJ1-2	many	NA	TGCAGTGCTAGAGTAGGGTCCGGAGGCTACACCTTC	CSARVGSGGYTF
TRBV28	TRBJ2-7	many	NA	TGTGCCACTACGACTGAAACCTACGAGCAGTACTTC	CATTTETYEQYF
TRBV12-3/TRBV12-4	TRBJ1-3	many	NA	TGTGCCAGCGGTTACTCAAGAAACACCATATATTTT	CASGYSRNTIYF
TRBV7-9	TRBJ1-4	many	NA	TGTGCCACCCGCCCCAGCGGAGGGAGCGACGGGGGGAATGAAAAACTGTTTTTT	CATRPSGGSDGGNEKLFF
TRBV19	TRBJ2-2	NA	NA	TGTGCTAGTAGGGACGGGCAGAACACCGGGGAGCTGTTTTTT	CASRDGQNTGELFF
TRBV6-1	TRBJ1-2	many	NA	TGTGCCAGCAGTCTATCTGGCGGACTTAACTATGGCTACACCTTC	CASSLSGGLNYGYTF
TRBV2	TRBJ2-2	many	TRBD2	TGTGCCAGCAGTGATGCGGGGGGGCCTCTCCGGGAGCTGTTTTTT	CASSDAGGPLRELFF
TRBV9	TRBJ2-1	many	TRBD2	TGTGCCAGCAGCGTCCGCCGGGGAGGGCTAGGTTCCTACAATGAGCAGTTCTTC	CASSVRRGGLGSYNEQFF
TRBV25-1	TRBJ1-6	NA	TRBD1	TGTGCCAGCAGTTCGCCGGGACAGGGGGGCAATTCACCCCTCCACTTT	CASSSPGQGGNSPLHF
TRBV20-1	TRBJ1-5	many	NA	TGCAGTGCAAAGAGGGAAGGTAATCAGCCCCAGCATTTT	CSAKREGNQPQHF
TRBV6-5	TRBJ1-2	many	NA	TGTGCCAGCAGTCACGGGAGGGAGCCTAACTATGGCTACACCTTC	CASSHGREPNYGYTF
TRBV20-1	TRBJ2-2	NA	NA	TGCAGTGCTAGAGATATAGGGGAGCTGTTTTTT	CSARDIGELFF
TRBV28	TRBJ2-3	many	NA	TGTGCCAGCAGTGAACCGCTTCAGGGCACAGATACGCAGTATTTT	CASSEPLQGTDTQYF
TRBV11-2	TRBJ2-1	many	NA	TGTGCCAGCAGCTTAGGCAGGTCTGAGTTCTTC	CASSLGRSEFF
TRBV5-6	TRBJ1-2	many	NA	TGTGCCAGCAGCACGAGAAGATCCTTCTATGGCTACACCTTC	CASSTRRSFYGYTF
TRBV6-6	TRBJ1-1	NA	TRBD1	TGTGCCAGCAGACGGGACAGGGGGCTGGTGAACACTGAAGCTTTCTTT	CASRRDRGLVNTEAFF
TRBV15	TRBJ1-2	many	NA	TGTGCCACCAGCAGAGATCCAGGGCCCTATGGCTACACCTTC	CATSRDPGPYGYTF
TRBV20-1	TRBJ1-6	many	NA	TGCAGTGCTAGAGATTCCAGAGCCCAAACCTCCTATAATTCACCCCTCCACTTT	CSARDSRAQTSYNSPLHF
TRBV19	TRBJ2-7	many	TRBD1	TGTGCCAGTCGCTCGGGGACAGGGGTCTACGAGCAGTACTTC	CASRSGTGVYEQYF
TRBV24-1	TRBJ2-3	NA	TRBD1	TGTGCCACCAGTGATCCGGGACAGGGCGGGACAGATACGCAGGATTTT	CATSDPGQGGTDTQDF
TRBV28	TRBJ1-5	few	TRBD1	TGTGCCAGCAGTAGGGACAGCTTAGCGGACTTTCAGCCCCAGCATTTT	CASSRDSLADFQPQHF
TRBV28	TRBJ2-1	NA	TRBD2	TGTGCCAGCAGCTCCCTGGGGGGGAGCTCCTACAATGAGCAGTTCTTC	CASSSLGGSSYNEQFF
TRBV5-1	TRBJ2-1	many	TRBD2	TGCGCCAGCAGCCCTGAGCGGGGGGGCCAGTCCCAGTTCTTC	CASSPERGGQSQFF
TRBV7-2	TRBJ2-4	many	NA	TGTGCCAGCAGCTCCCTGGGAGGCACCAAAAACATTCAGTACTTC	CASSSLGGTKNIQYF
TRBV2	TRBJ1-6	many	NA	TGTGCCAGCAGCCTTACAGGGATATATAATAATTCACCCCTCCACTTT	CASSLTGIYNNSPLHF
TRBV28	TRBJ1-5	few	NA	TGTGCCAGCAGTTTCCCGGCCCAGCCCCAGCATTTT	CASSFPAQPQHF
TRBV6-1	TRBJ2-7	many	NA	TGTGCCAGCAGTGCTTTTAGGGGGGCGCAGTACTTC	CASSAFRGAQYF
TRBV20-1	TRBJ2-3	many	NA	TGCAGTGCTACCCGGGACGGTCGGGCAGATACGCAGTATTTT	CSATRDGRADTQYF
TRBV20-1	TRBJ2-7	many	NA	TGCAGTGCCATGCGGGGCTTCGGGGCCGAGCAGTACTTC	CSAMRGFGAEQYF
TRBV7-2	TRBJ2-3	NA	NA	TGTGCCAGCAGCTCAATCACGGGCTCTTATGCAGATACGCAGTATTTT	CASSSITGSYADTQYF
TRBV18	TRBJ1-5	many	NA	TGTGCCAGCTCGCGGGGACAAGATTCTCAGCCCCAGCATTTT	CASSRGQDSQPQHF
TRBV6-5	TRBJ1-2	many	TRBD1	TGTGCCAGCAGTTCTAACAGGGGATATGGCTACACCTTC	CASSSNRGYGYTF
TRBV2	TRBJ2-5	NA	NA	TGTGCCAGCAGTGATACCCAGTACTTC	CASSDTQYF
TRBV5-8	TRBJ1-1	few	NA	TGTGCCAGCAGCTTGGGGCAGACAGTCGCTGAAGCTTTCTTT	CASSLGQTVAEAFF
TRBV20-1	TRBJ1-4	many	TRBD1	TGCAGTGCTAGTAGGCAGGGGGATGAAAAACTGTTTTTT	CSASRQGDEKLFF
TRBV28	TRBJ2-3	few	TRBD1	TGTGCCAGCAGAGTCGACAGGGCAGATACGCAGTATTTT	CASRVDRADTQYF
TRBV20-1	TRBJ2-1	NA	NA	TGCAGTGCTAGGGACAACTATGAGCAGTCCTTC	CSARDNYEQSF
TRBV6-1	TRBJ2-7	many	TRBD1	TGTGCCAGCACCCGGGACAGGAACTACGAGCAGTACTTC	CASTRDRNYEQYF